This TCR beta chain is from a study of identical twins. It was template switching that added a universal primer site, and there were unique molecular identifiers on the cDNA. MiXCR, run by TCRdb on the 5' RACE reads, gives a single entry per CDR3 protein. The sample holds approximately 210,000 distinct CDR3 sequences; approximately 9% are singletons and the top ten take 5.1%. The CDR3 runs to 14 residues. In germline, CDR1 is SGHTA, CDR2 FQGNSA. V lost 5 bases to trimming and J lost 5 bases; unmatched junction nucleotides: 8. This rearrangement joins TRBV7-2 to TRBJ2-5; 7 nucleotides agree with TRBD1. The clonotype was recovered from a woman aged 18 to 35 in good health. Sequenced sample: memory (CD45RO+) T cells sorted from blood. Here the CDR3 DNA reads TGTGCCAGCAGCGCCCGACAGGGCCGGGAGACCCAGTACTTC. It specifies CASSARQGRETQYF. Full variable domain (rest looked up from reference TRBV7-2 and TRBJ2-5): GAGVSQSPSNKVTEKGKDVELRCDPISGHTALYWYRQSLGQGLEFLIYFQGNSAPDKSGLPSDRFSAERTGGSVSTLTIQRTQQEDSAVYLCASSARQGRETQYFGPGTRLLVL.